This T cell receptor (beta chain) was sequenced during a study of cytotoxic CD8 clonotypes in ibrutinib-treated CLL (dated by TCRdb to about 2021). Regarding the study in general: In this cohort, approximately 15 patients were treatment-naive and under 13 were relapsed/refractory, while some 18 had unmutated IGHV. Partial responses were observed in around 25 patients and complete responses in 2; after a median follow-up of 68 months, remission was maintained in approximately 14 patients and progression was observed in some twelve. Response samples were taken after a median of about a year on treatment, ranging from roughly 6 to 36 months. Samples averaged roughly 260,000 productive templates and approximately 100,000 productive rearrangements. Longitudinal samples were obtainable from 26 of the 86 participants in the trial. Cryopreserved peripheral blood mononuclear cells were collected before treatment, at response, and at either disease progression or sustained remission. Patients were still on ibrutinib when every remission and progressive disease sample was collected.

Broad study findings and their caveats: At ibrutinib response clonality went up, during sustained remission it held steady, and at progression it dropped back toward baseline. Lymph node repertoires were not examined, and the timing of sampling was not matched between patients in sustained remission and those whose disease progressed. At baseline, clonality was higher than in age-matched healthy donors and showed a strong correlation with circulating CD8+ T-cell counts. Public clonotypes were found to be uncommon and were observed to contract or remain stable during treatment; the increase in clonality was shown to reflect expansion of private clonotypes at ibrutinib response.

Of note for this clone: Its antigen has not been determined. Nothing much larger sits one base from this clone, and base qualities are not available.

The label giving this sample's time point can be read as: roughly 23 months on ibrutinib. For TCR beta library preparation, approximately 2.2 micrograms of genomic DNA were isolated from cryopreserved PBMCs. High-throughput TCR beta sequencing was performed on longitudinal blood samples from CLL patients receiving ibrutinib monotherapy. Patients were enrolled in a phase 2 open-label single-center ibrutinib monotherapy trial. A MiSeq instrument was used for deep resolution sequencing, which targeted depths ranging from 1 in 1 million up to 1 in 200,000 T cells, with coverage averaging 10x for each clonotype. TCR beta libraries were generated with the immunoSEQ hsTCRB Kit. Turning to the authors' computational methods: Data were analyzed with ImmunoSEQ Data Assistant and ImmunoSEQ Analyzer, with V, D and J genes assigned per IMGT definitions. Clonality, with values ranging from 0 to 1, was calculated as one minus the normalized Shannon entropy of productive rearrangement frequencies. Only overrepresented clonotypes making up at least 0.05% of each patient's repertoire were included in the public clonotype analysis. More than ten repertoires from age-matched healthy donors, obtained from immuneACCESS, served as clonality controls. What TCRdb holds here is the immuneACCESS table cut down to in-frame rearrangements. Part of the clones is not present; checked against another copy, under half of the missing clones reflect an unresolved V gene, and the others are unexplained. The DNA was the basis for D and trimming; V, J and clone size are from that table. The sample profile shows 100,000 to 150,000 clones; over 75% of them were found once. The ten top clones hold approximately 2% of the sample.

CDR1 and CDR2, per the germline V gene, are MNHEY and SVGAGI. Trimming takes 5 bases from V and 3 bases from J, and the germline ends sit 13 bases apart. The CDR3 has 15 amino acids, counting the end cysteine and phenylalanine. Left in the record is the CDR3 DNA by itself, 45 bases read in frame from the first base. The V and J genes are TRBV6-5 and TRBJ2-2; the D element might be TRBD1 or TRBD2, as each aligns at 6 bases. The clonotype originates from a human donor with chronic lymphocytic leukemia. The starting material was PBMCs, obtained after 24 months of ibrutinib treatment. The CDR3 protein is CASSLGGFHTGELFF. The DNA sequence is TGTGCCAGCAGTCTAGGGGGGTTTCACACCGGGGAGCTGTTTTTT.